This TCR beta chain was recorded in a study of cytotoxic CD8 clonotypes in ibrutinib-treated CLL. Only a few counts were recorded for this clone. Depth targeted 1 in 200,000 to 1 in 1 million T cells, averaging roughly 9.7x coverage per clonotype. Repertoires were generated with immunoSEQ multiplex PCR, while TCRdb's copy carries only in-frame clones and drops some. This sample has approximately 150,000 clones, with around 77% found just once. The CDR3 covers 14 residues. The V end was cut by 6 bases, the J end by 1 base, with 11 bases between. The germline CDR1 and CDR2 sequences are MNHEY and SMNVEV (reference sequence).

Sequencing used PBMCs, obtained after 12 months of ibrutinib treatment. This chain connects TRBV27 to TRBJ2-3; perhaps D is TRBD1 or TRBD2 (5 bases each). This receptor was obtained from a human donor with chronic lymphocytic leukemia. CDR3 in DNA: TGTGCCAGCAGCATCGGGACCCGCACAGATACGCAGTATTTT. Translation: CASSIGTRTDTQYF.